This T cell receptor (beta chain) was retrieved from a study of blood T cell repertoires in COVID-19. Study details: COVID-19 samples collected from the United States, Italy and Spain covered acute and convalescent phases. PBMCs, B-cell-depleted T cells, or T cells provided the cDNA or gDNA that made up the material.

Original processing methods: Using reference gene primer amplification, nucleated cell counts were estimated. Profiling relied on immunoSEQ multiplex PCR, and the TCRdb table lists in-frame clones only, not all of them. V, J and clone size are those of that table, while D and trimming were read from the DNA. This sample has some 200,000 clones, with about 91% found just once. Trimming took 2 bases from V and 2 from J, leaving 9 bases between them. CDR3 length: 14 residues. Germline V CDR1 and CDR2: SEHNR, FQNEAQ (reference sequence). Adults between about 18 and 95 years of age took part from 20 to 25 US areas.

This TCR came from a man aged 18 to 30 with acute COVID-19. The rearrangement joins TRBV7-9 to TRBJ1-2, with D unclear. Sequenced: PBMCs or T cells enriched from blood (not recorded which). Written as DNA, the CDR3 is TGTGCCAGCAGCTTAAGCGGGCCCAACTATGGCTACACCTTC. As protein: CASSLSGPNYGYTF.